This T cell receptor (beta chain) was sequenced during a study of naive CD8 T cells in extremely preterm neonates. Notes on the study in general: Productive template counts varied among preterm samples, a noted limitation. Term neonates under 0.5%, young children roughly 0.027%, adults approximately 0.0099%; preterm neonates shared 2.5% to 3%. iChao1 richness was lowest in preterm neonates, significantly versus all ages. Preterm infants showed shorter CDR3s, fewer N additions and less trimming than older groups.

Profiling relied on immunoSEQ multiplex PCR, and the TCRdb table lists in-frame clones only, not all of them. Here the sample spans tens of thousands of clones, about nine tenths being singletons. Extremely preterm deliveries at roughly 22-28 weeks of gestation provided the preterm samples. V dropped 1 base and J dropped 0; count of bases not matched to a gene: 2. This CDR3 contains 17 residues. CDR1 SGHRS and CDR2 YFSETQ come from the germline V gene. For this clone: What it binds is unknown.

This TCR derives from a boy who was born preterm. Sequencing used naive CD8+ T cells from cord blood. The chain is built from TRBV5-1 and TRBJ2-4; 12 nucleotides line up with TRBD2. This chain's CDR3 is CASSLTSGGLAKNIQYF. The CDR3 nucleotides read TGCGCCAGCAGCTTGACTAGCGGGGGGCTAGCCAAAAACATTCAGTACTTC.